The T cell receptor (beta chain) described here comes from a study of T cells after yellow fever vaccination. Study findings and constraints: Within the sorted memory subsets, almost all vaccine-responding clonotypes could not be detected on day 0.

TCRdb recomputed calls from the 5' RACE reads with MiXCR, one row per CDR3 protein. The sample holds over 20,000 distinct CDR3 sequences, 4.5% to 7% seen once. The CDR3 covers 15 residues. CDR1 and CDR2 from the germline V gene are SGHRS and YFSETQ. V shed 3 bases, J shed 3 bases, and the junction held 6 bases outside the gene matches. The sequenced sample was PBMCs, either bulk or a sorted T-cell subset (CD4+, CD8+, memory, or dextramer-sorted; not recorded which), obtained 15 days after the yellow fever booster vaccination. The source of this sequence is a man younger than 45 who received the YFV17D yellow fever vaccine. V usage is TRBV5-1 and J usage is TRBJ1-5; 7 bases map to TRBD1. The CDR3 sequence: CASSYETGFNQPQHF. The CDR3 bases are TGCGCCAGCAGCTACGAGACAGGGTTCAATCAGCCCCAGCATTTT.